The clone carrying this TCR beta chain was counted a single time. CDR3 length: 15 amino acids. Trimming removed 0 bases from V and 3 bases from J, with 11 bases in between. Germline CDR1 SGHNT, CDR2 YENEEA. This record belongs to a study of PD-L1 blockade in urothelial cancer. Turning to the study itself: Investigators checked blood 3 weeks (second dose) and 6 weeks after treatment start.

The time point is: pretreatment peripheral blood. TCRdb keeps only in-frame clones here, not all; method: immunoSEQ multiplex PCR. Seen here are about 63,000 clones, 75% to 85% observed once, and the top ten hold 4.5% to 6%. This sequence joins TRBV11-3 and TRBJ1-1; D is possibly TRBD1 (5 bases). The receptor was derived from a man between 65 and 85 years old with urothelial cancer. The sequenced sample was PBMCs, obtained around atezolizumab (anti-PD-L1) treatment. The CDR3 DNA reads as TGTGCCAGCAGCTTAGACAGGGTCGTCTACACTGAAGCTTTCTTT. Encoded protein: CASSLDRVVYTEAFF.